This TCR beta chain was documented in a study of Ad26.COV2.S vaccination and SARS-CoV-2 variants. Study findings and constraints: TCR breadth and depth estimates may have understated total T cell responses.

Using immunoSEQ multiplex PCR, the repertoire was profiled, and TCRdb retains in-frame clones only, with some absent. The sample has over 100,000 clones, around three quarters seen once. Details on this clone: Antigen specificity is unknown.

The germline gives CDR1 SGDLS, CDR2 YYNGEE. The CDR3 totals 15 residues. Trimming at V came to 0 bases and at J to 4 bases, leaving 5 bases not matched to a gene. The receptor's source is a human donor who had recovered from COVID-19. This specimen consisted of peripheral blood, obtained after recovery from COVID-19. V and J are TRBV9 and TRBJ1-2; 8 bases agree with TRBD1. CDR3 sequence reads: CASSVEGQGSYGYTF. CDR3 sequence (DNA): TGTGCCAGCAGCGTAGAAGGACAGGGTTCCTATGGCTACACCTTC.